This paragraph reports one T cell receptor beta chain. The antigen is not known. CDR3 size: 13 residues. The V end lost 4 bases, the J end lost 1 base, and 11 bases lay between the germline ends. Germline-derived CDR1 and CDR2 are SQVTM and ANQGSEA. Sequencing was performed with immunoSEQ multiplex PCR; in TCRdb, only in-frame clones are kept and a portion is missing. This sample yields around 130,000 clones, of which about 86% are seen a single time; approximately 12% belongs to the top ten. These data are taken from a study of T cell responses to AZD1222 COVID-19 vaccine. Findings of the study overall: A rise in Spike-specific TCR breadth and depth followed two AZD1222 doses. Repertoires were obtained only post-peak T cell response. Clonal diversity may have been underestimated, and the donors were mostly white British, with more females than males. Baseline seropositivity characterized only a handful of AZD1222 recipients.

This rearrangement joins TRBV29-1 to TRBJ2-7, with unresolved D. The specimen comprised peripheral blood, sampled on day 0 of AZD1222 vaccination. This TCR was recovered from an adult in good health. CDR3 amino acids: CSVGSTDSYEQYF. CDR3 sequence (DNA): TGCAGCGTTGGTAGCACTGATTCCTACGAGCAGTACTTC.